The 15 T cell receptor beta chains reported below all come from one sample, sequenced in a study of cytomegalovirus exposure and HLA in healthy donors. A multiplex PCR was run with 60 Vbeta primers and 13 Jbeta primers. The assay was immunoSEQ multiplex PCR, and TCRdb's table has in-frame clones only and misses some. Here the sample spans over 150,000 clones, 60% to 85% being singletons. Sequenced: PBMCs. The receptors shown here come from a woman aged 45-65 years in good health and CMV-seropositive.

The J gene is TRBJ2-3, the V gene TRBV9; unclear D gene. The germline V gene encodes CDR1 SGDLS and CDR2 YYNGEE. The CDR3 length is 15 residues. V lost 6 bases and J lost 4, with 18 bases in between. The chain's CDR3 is CASNSGGFQPDTQYF. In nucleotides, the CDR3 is TGTGCCAGCAACTCGGGTGGTTTCCAGCCAGATACGCAGTATTTT.

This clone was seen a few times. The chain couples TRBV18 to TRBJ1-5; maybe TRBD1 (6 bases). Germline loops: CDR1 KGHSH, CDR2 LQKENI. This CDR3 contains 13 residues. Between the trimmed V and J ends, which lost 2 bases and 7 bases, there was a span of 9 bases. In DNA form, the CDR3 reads TGTGCCAGCTCACCATCAGGGGAACAGCCCCAGCATTTT. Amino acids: CASSPSGEQPQHF.

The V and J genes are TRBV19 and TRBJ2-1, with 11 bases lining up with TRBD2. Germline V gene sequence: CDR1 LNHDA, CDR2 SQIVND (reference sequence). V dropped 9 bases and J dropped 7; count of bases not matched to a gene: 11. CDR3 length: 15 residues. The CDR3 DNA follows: TGTGCCAGCATGGATAGCGGGAGGGCCTGGAATGAGCAGTTCTTC. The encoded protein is CASMDSGRAWNEQFF. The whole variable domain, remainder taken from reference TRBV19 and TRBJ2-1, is DGGITQSPKYLFRKEGQNVTLSCEQNLNHDAMYWYRQDPGQGLRLIYYSQIVNDFQKGDIAEGYSVSREKKESFPLTVTSAQKNPTAFYLCASMDSGRAWNEQFFGPGTRLTVL.

CDR3 amino acids: CASSPPRPGGGGTEAFF. The CDR3 DNA is TGCGCCAGCAGCCCGCCCCGCCCCGGCGGCGGTGGGACTGAAGCTTTCTTT. The chain employs TRBV4-1 and TRBJ1-1, with D unclear. Germline V CDR1 and CDR2: MGHRA, YSYEKL. The germline V and J ends were trimmed by 4 bases and 5 bases, with 23 bases remaining between them. The CDR3 length is 17 residues.

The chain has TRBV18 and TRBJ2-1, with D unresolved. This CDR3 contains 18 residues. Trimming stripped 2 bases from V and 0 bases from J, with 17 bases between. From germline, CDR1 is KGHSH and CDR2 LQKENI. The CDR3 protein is CASSPVYYESSSYNEQFF. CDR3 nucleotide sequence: TGTGCCAGCTCACCAGTTTACTACGAGTCTAGCTCCTACAATGAGCAGTTCTTC.

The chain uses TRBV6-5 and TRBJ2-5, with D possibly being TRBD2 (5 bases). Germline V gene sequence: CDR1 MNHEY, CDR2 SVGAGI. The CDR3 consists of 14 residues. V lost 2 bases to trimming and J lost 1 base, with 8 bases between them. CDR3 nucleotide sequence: TGTGCCAGCAGTTACAGCCGGGGCCAAGAGACCCAGTACTTC. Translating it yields CASSYSRGQETQYF.

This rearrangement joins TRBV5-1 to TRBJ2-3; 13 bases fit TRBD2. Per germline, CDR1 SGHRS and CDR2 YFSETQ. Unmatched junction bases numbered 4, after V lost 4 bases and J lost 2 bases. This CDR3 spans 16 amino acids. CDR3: CASSPGLAGFTDTQYF. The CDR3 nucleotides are TGCGCCAGCAGCCCGGGACTAGCGGGATTCACAGATACGCAGTATTTT.

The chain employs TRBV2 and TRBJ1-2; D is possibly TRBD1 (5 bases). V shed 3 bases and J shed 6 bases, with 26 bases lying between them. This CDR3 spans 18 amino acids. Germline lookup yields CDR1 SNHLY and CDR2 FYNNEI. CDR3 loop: CASSEYPSAGPAPDGYTF. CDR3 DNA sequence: TGTGCCAGCAGTGAGTACCCCTCGGCAGGGCCCGCTCCAGATGGCTACACCTTC.

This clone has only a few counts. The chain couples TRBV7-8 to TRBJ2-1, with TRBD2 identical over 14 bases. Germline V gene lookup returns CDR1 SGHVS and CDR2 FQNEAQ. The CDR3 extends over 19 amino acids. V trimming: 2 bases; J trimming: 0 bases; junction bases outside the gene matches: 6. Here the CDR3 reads CASSLRLAGGTFSYNEQFF. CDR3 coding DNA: TGTGCCAGCAGCTTAAGACTAGCGGGGGGGACTTTCTCCTACAATGAGCAGTTCTTC.

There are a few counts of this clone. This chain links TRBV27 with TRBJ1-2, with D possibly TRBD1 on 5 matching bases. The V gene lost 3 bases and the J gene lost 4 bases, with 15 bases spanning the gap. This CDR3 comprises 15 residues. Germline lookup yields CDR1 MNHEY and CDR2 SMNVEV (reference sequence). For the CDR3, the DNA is TGTGCCAGCAGTTTGTCAGGGTTCGGGAGCTATGGCTACACCTTC. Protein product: CASSLSGFGSYGYTF.

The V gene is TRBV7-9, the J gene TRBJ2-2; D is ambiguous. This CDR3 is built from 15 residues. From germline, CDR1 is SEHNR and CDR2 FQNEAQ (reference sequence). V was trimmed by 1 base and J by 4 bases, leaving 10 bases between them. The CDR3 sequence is CASSLDDITTGELFF. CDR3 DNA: TGTGCCAGCAGCTTAGATGACATAACCACCGGGGAGCTGTTTTTT. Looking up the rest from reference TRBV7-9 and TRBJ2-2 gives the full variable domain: DTGVSQNPRHKITKRGQNVTFRCDPISEHNRLYWYRQTLGQGPEFLTYFQNEAQLEKSRLLSDRFSAERPKGSFSTLEIQRTEQGDSAMYLCASSLDDITTGELFFGEGSRLTVL.

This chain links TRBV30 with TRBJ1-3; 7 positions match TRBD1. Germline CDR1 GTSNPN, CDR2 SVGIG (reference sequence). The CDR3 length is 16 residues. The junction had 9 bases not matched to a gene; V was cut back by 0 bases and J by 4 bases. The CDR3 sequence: CAWSVLEGARGNTIYF. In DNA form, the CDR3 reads TGTGCCTGGAGTGTACTCGAGGGGGCGCGAGGAAACACCATATATTTT.

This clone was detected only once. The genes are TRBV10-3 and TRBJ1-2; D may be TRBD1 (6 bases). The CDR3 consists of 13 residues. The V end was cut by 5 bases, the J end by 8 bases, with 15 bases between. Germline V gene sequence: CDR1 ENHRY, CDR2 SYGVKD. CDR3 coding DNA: TGTGCCATCAGTAAGGAAGCAGGGGACGGCTACACCTTC. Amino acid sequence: CAISKEAGDGYTF.

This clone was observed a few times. The CDR3 sequence is CSVEDGGSEAFF. CDR3 DNA: TGCAGCGTTGAAGATGGGGGCTCTGAAGCTTTCTTT. The chain carries TRBV29-1 and TRBJ1-1; D may be TRBD1 (6 bases). This CDR3 comprises 12 residues. Between the trimmed V and J ends, which lost 0 bases and 6 bases, there was a span of 8 bases. Germline V CDR1 and CDR2: SQVTM, ANQGSEA.

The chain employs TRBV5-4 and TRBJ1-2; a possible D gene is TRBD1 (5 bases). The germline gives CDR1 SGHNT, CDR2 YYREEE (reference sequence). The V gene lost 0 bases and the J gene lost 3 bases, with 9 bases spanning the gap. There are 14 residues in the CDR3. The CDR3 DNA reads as TGTGCCAGCAGCTTGGCCTTGACAGACTATGGCTACACCTTC. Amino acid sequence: CASSLALTDYGYTF.